A single sample is the source of the 26 T cell receptor beta chains below, sequenced in a study of blood T cell repertoires in COVID-19. Libraries were prepared by immunoSEQ multiplex PCR; TCRdb keeps only in-frame clonotypes and omits some of them. The data show roughly 120,000 clones, with roughly 91% seen just once and roughly 3.3% held by the top ten. The sample consisted of peripheral blood. These receptor sequences come from a woman between 50 and 59 years old with acute or convalescent COVID-19.

This clone was seen a single time. The CDR3 loop reads CASRGLAGTYNEQFF. As DNA, the CDR3 is TGTGCCAGCAGGGGACTAGCGGGAACGTACAATGAGCAGTTCTTC. V gene TRBV25-1 combines with J gene TRBJ2-1, with 13 bases fitting TRBD2. Germline V gives CDR1 MGHDK, CDR2 SYGVNS. J was trimmed by 4 bases and V by 6 bases; bases with no gene match: 3. The CDR3 is 15 residues long.

This clone was picked up one time. The chain combines TRBV19 with TRBJ1-1, with D possibly TRBD1 on 6 matching bases. Germline CDR1 LNHDA, CDR2 SQIVND (reference sequence). Trimming took off 5 bases at V and 0 bases at J, with 10 bases between the two ends. CDR3 length equals 14 residues. This CDR3 reads CASSLGDMNTEAFF. The CDR3 nucleotides are TGTGCCAGTAGTTTGGGGGACATGAACACTGAAGCTTTCTTT.

This clone was observed a single time. V is TRBV5-1 and J is TRBJ2-5, with D uncertain. The V gene lost 0 bases and the J gene lost 2 bases, with 5 bases spanning the gap. The CDR3 is 13 amino acids. CDR1 and CDR2 (germline): SGHRS, YFSETQ. CDR3 amino acids: CASSLDRQETQYF. CDR3 bases: TGCGCCAGCAGCTTGGACCGGCAAGAGACCCAGTACTTC.

This chain links TRBV19 with TRBJ1-2, with TRBD1 as a possible D gene (6 bases). The length of the CDR3 is 13 residues. Germline CDR1 is LNHDA and CDR2 is SQIVND (reference sequence). V lost 6 bases and J lost 8, with 16 bases in between. As DNA, the CDR3 is TGTGCCAGTAGCCGACAGGCGTCCGTCGGCTACACCTTC. Its translation: CASSRQASVGYTF.

The gene calls are TRBV13 and TRBJ2-3; D not certain. This CDR3 has 14 residues. The V gene's germline CDR1 is PRHDT and CDR2 FYEKMQ (reference sequence). V was pared by 2 bases and J by 0 bases, with 6 bases between. CDR3 loop: CASSLSTSTDTQYF. The CDR3, as DNA: TGTGCCAGCAGCTTAAGCACTAGCACAGATACGCAGTATTTT.

The chain is built from TRBV28 and TRBJ2-2, with TRBD2 matching 8 bases. Germline V gene sequence: CDR1 MDHEN, CDR2 SYDVKM. The V segment lost 5 bases and the J segment 6 bases; nucleotides outside the gene matches: 8. This CDR3 comprises 15 residues. The CDR3 loop reads CASSQSGLVPGELFF. CDR3 nucleotides: TGTGCCAGCAGTCAATCGGGACTAGTACCCGGGGAGCTGTTTTTT.

This chain uses TRBV19 with TRBJ2-7; 9 bases agree with TRBD1. This CDR3 is 16 amino acids long. The germline gives CDR1 LNHDA, CDR2 SQIVND (reference sequence). Trimming cost V 5 bases and J 6 bases; bases outside gene matches: 14. The CDR3 spells CASSVTGGAGPGEQYF. CDR3 in DNA: TGTGCCAGTAGTGTCACAGGGGGCGCCGGCCCGGGCGAGCAGTACTTC.

The V gene is TRBV5-1, the J gene TRBJ2-1, with D uncertain. Germline V lookup: CDR1 SGHRS, CDR2 YFSETQ. Trimming removed 1 base from V and 0 bases from J, with 8 bases in between. The CDR3 has 15 residues. CDR3 sequence: CASSLPLLSYNEQFF. In DNA form, the CDR3 reads TGCGCCAGCAGCTTGCCACTACTCTCCTACAATGAGCAGTTCTTC.

This rearrangement joins TRBV27 to TRBJ2-5; D remains unclear. The CDR3 has 13 residues. Germline CDR1 is MNHEY and CDR2 is SMNVEV (reference sequence). V was clipped by 3 bases and J by 0 bases, with 5 bases between them. The chain's CDR3 is CASSLRYQETQYF. The CDR3 DNA follows: TGTGCCAGCAGTTTGCGGTACCAAGAGACCCAGTACTTC.

The rearrangement uses TRBV4-1 and TRBJ1-5; D is possibly TRBD1 (5 bases). The CDR3 is 13 amino acids. CDR1 is MGHRA and CDR2 is YSYEKL in the germline V gene. Trimming removed 5 bases at V and 4 bases at J, with 9 bases between. CDR3 in DNA: TGCGCCAGCAGCGAACAGGAGAATCAGCCCCAGCATTTT. Amino acid sequence: CASSEQENQPQHF.

This sequence joins TRBV7-9 and TRBJ1-2; 9 positions agree with TRBD1. The V segment lost 4 bases and the J segment 5 bases; nucleotides outside the gene matches: 8. Germline CDR1 SEHNR, CDR2 FQNEAQ (reference sequence). The CDR3 runs to 15 residues. CDR3 coding DNA: TGTGCCAGCAGCTCTCGGACAGGGGCTATGTATGGCTACACCTTC. Its protein is CASSSRTGAMYGYTF.

DNA of the CDR3: TGTGCCAGCAGTTTGGGACAGCCTGCTCGGCTCCACTTT. Translated: CASSLGQPARLHF. The V gene is TRBV28, the J gene TRBJ1-6; 7 nucleotides match TRBD1. The CDR3 totals 13 residues. Germline V gives CDR1 MDHEN, CDR2 SYDVKM. V was clipped by 3 bases and J by 16 bases; unmatched bases: 9. Variable domain in full (rest from reference TRBV28 and TRBJ1-6): DVKVTQSSRYLVKRTGEKVFLECVQDMDHENMFWYRQDPGLGLRLIYFSYDVKMKEKGDIPEGYSVSREKKERFSLILESASTNQTSMYLCASSLGQPARLHFGNGTRLTVT.

The chain recombines TRBV29-1 with TRBJ1-1; TRBD1 matches at 8 bases. This CDR3 spans 14 amino acids. J lost 7 bases, V lost 2 bases, and 9 bases had no gene match. CDR1 SQVTM and CDR2 ANQGSEA come from the germline V gene. The CDR3 coding sequence is TGCAGCGTTGAAATCGACAGGGGCCCCGATGAAGCTTTCTTT. Protein product: CSVEIDRGPDEAFF.

This clone was seen only once. This chain uses TRBV10-3 with TRBJ2-6, with TRBD1 matching over 7 bases. In germline, CDR1 is ENHRY, CDR2 SYGVKD. J lost 4 bases, V lost 6 bases, and 6 bases had no gene match. This CDR3 is 15 amino acids long. CDR3 coding DNA: TGTGCCATCAGCGACAGGGATACCGGGGCCAACGTCCTGACTTTC. Translating gives CAISDRDTGANVLTF.

The J gene is TRBJ2-5, the V gene TRBV3-1 (or the pseudogene TRBV3-2); D not certain. CDR1 is LGHDT, CDR2 YNNKEL, per germline (reference sequence). The CDR3 contains 15 residues. V was trimmed by 7 bases and J by 5 bases, leaving 20 bases between them. The CDR3 DNA sequence: TGTGCCAGCACACCGGCCCTTGAGGCTCTCGAGACCCAGTACTTC. Its translation: CASTPALEALETQYF.

The rearrangement links TRBV18 to TRBJ2-6; the match to TRBD1 covers 7 bases. Germline V CDR1 and CDR2: KGHSH, LQKENI. CDR3 size: 16 residues. Trimming took 3 bases from V and 2 from J; bases not matched to a gene: 4. The CDR3 region is CASSPNRGTGANVLTF. The CDR3 region has the DNA TGTGCCAGCTCACCCAACAGGGGTACTGGGGCCAACGTCCTGACTTTC.

The genes are TRBV19 and TRBJ1-6; D might be TRBD1 (5 bases). V was cut by 4 bases and J by 7 bases, with 11 bases left in between. Germline assignment: CDR1 LNHDA and CDR2 SQIVND (reference sequence). The CDR3 runs 14 residues. As DNA, the CDR3 is TGTGCCAGTAGTAGGGGGGAATGGAATTCACCCCTCCACTTT. Translating it yields CASSRGEWNSPLHF.

CDR3 sequence reads: CASRPGSTKAGQPQHF. The CDR3, as DNA: TGTGCCAGCAGGCCGGGCTCAACCAAAGCGGGTCAGCCCCAGCATTTT. The chain uses TRBV2 and TRBJ1-5; D not certain. Germline V gene data show CDR1 as SNHLY and CDR2 as FYNNEI. V lost 6 bases and J 6 bases, leaving 21 bases between the germline ends. CDR3 length equals 16 residues.

CDR3 sequence: CASISRPNQPQHF. The CDR3 region has the DNA TGTGCCAGCATCTCCCGTCCCAATCAGCCCCAGCATTTT. The genes are TRBV2 and TRBJ1-5; D gene uncertain. Germline V gene lookup returns CDR1 SNHLY and CDR2 FYNNEI. The CDR3 length is 13 residues. V was cut by 7 bases and J by 3 bases, with 10 bases left in between.

This chain joins TRBV30 and TRBJ1-5, with D unclear. Trimming stripped 2 bases from V and 7 bases from J, with 15 bases between. The CDR3 runs to 14 residues. The V gene's germline CDR1 is GTSNPN and CDR2 SVGIG (reference sequence). As DNA, the CDR3 is TGTGCCTGGAGTCTAGGTGGAGGCAGCCAGCCCCAGCATTTT. Amino acid sequence: CAWSLGGGSQPQHF.

The chain links TRBV28 to TRBJ2-7; tentatively, D is TRBD2 (5 bases). This CDR3 has 15 residues. V dropped 4 bases and J dropped 5 bases, with 18 bases sitting between them. Germline CDR1 is MDHEN and CDR2 is SYDVKM. This CDR3 reads CASSSPGSGAHEQYF. The DNA for the CDR3 is TGTGCCAGCAGTTCCCCGGGGAGTGGAGCCCACGAGCAGTACTTC.

The chain joins TRBV30 to TRBJ2-7; 12 bases align to TRBD1. J lost 2 bases, V lost 3 bases, and 11 bases had no gene match. The CDR3 extends over 17 amino acids. The germline gives CDR1 GTSNPN, CDR2 SVGIG (reference sequence). The CDR3: CAWSRFRGTGGAYEQYF. The CDR3 DNA is TGTGCCTGGAGCCGATTTAGAGGGACAGGGGGCGCCTACGAGCAGTACTTC.

The gene calls are TRBV6-4 and TRBJ2-2; no clear D. The V end lost 5 bases, the J end lost 0 bases, and 4 bases lay between the germline ends. Germline CDR1 is MRHNA and CDR2 is SNTAGT. This CDR3 region has 13 residues. The CDR3 nucleotides are TGTGCCAGCAGTCTAACGAACACCGGGGAGCTGTTTTTT. Translating gives CASSLTNTGELFF.

This clone was counted between two and nine times. This sequence joins TRBV28 and TRBJ1-5; D ambiguous. The CDR3 consists of 12 residues. The germline V gene has CDR1 MDHEN and CDR2 SYDVKM. The V end lost 10 bases, the J end lost 0 bases, and 7 bases lay between the germline ends. In DNA, the CDR3 is TGTGCCACCCGTTATAGCAATCAGCCCCAGCATTTT. This gives the protein CATRYSNQPQHF.

CDR3 loop: CAISRLADTGELFF. DNA for the CDR3: TGTGCCATCAGTCGACTAGCGGACACCGGGGAGCTGTTTTTT. The chain combines TRBV10-3 with TRBJ2-2; the match to TRBD2 covers 9 bases. Trimming removed 5 bases from V and 3 bases from J; junction bases left unmatched: 1. The length of the CDR3 is 14 residues. From germline, CDR1 is ENHRY and CDR2 SYGVKD.

This chain joins TRBV24-1 and TRBJ2-2, with 15 nucleotides matching TRBD2. The CDR3 has 17 residues. V shed 7 bases and J 4 bases; nucleotides not matched to a gene: 6. Per germline, CDR1 KGHDR and CDR2 SFDVKD. DNA of the CDR3: TGTGCCACCAGAGGACTAGCGGGAGGGCCCTCCACCGGGGAGCTGTTTTTT. Residues: CATRGLAGGPSTGELFF.